This T cell receptor beta chain was documented in a study of blood T cells in healthy people across ages. General study findings and limits: Long-lived donors carried more naive CD4+ cells and greater diversity than aged donors.

Through a sample-barcoded 5' primer and a J-beta primer mix, a second PCR was run for roughly 6 to 12 cycles. TCRdb used MiXCR to reprocess the 5' RACE reads, holding one entry per CDR3 protein. The table lists about 670,000 distinct CDR3 sequences, over 40% of them singletons. CDR3 length: 15 amino acids. The V and J ends lost 3 bases and 6 bases respectively, with 15 bases between them. With regard to this clonotype: Its specificity is unknown.

The source is a woman older than 75 in good health. Material: blood. The rearrangement joins TRBV23-1 to TRBJ1-5, with a tentative D call TRBD1 (6 bases). TRBV23-1 is annotated as an ORF whose role is uncertain. The CDR3 DNA is TGCGCCAGCAGTCACCCCACAGGGTTCACTCAGCCCCAGCATTTT. Translated: CASSHPTGFTQPQHF.